This T cell receptor beta chain was profiled in a study of shared clonotypes between healthy human individuals. Whole-study context: Plates per donor: three CD4 naive, three CD4 memory, two CD8 naive, one CD8 memory.

The assay was run at deep level. Data came from immunoSEQ multiplex PCR; TCRdb stores just in-frame clones and leaves some out. The profile shows over a million clones, approximately 72% of them singletons. V lost 2 bases to trimming and J lost 9 bases, with 22 bases between them. The CDR3 spans 16 residues. Germline V gene sequence: CDR1 MGHRA, CDR2 YSYEKL. The receptor's source is a man aged 18 to 29 in good health. This chain connects TRBV4-1 to TRBJ2-5; maybe TRBD2 (6 bases). Sample: memory CD4+ T cells sorted from blood. The subset: CD45RA-negative fraction. CDR3 residues: CASSQRGGGLWGAQYF. The DNA for the CDR3 is TGCGCCAGCAGCCAAAGGGGTGGTGGTTTGTGGGGGGCCCAGTACTTC.